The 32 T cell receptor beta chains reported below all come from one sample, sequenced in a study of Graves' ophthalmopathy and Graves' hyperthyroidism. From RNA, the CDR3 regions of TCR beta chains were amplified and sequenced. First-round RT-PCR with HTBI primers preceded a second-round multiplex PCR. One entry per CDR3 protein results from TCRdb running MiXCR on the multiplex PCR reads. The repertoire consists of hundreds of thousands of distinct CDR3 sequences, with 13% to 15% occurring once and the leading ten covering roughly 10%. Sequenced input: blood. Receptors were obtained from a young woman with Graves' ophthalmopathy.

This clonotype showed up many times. The CDR3 DNA sequence: TGTGCCTGGGGCACCCGGGCCTACGAGCAGTACTTC. It codes for CAWGTRAYEQYF. The J gene is TRBJ2-7, the V gene TRBV30; D not resolved. Trimming removed 5 bases at V and 2 bases at J, with 10 bases between. Germline CDR1 and CDR2: GTSNPN and SVGIG (reference sequence). The CDR3 is 12 residues long.

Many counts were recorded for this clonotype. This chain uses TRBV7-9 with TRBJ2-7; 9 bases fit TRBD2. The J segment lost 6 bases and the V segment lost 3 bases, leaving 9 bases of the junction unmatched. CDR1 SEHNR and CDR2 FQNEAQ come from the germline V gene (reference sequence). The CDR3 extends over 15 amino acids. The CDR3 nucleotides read TGTGCCAGCAGCTTCATTAGCGGGAGTCCGGGCGAGCAGTACTTC. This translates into CASSFISGSPGEQYF. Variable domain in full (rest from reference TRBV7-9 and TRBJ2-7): DTGVSQNPRHKITKRGQNVTFRCDPISEHNRLYWYRQTLGQGPEFLTYFQNEAQLEKSRLLSDRFSAERPKGSFSTLEIQRTEQGDSAMYLCASSFISGSPGEQYFGPGTRLTVT.

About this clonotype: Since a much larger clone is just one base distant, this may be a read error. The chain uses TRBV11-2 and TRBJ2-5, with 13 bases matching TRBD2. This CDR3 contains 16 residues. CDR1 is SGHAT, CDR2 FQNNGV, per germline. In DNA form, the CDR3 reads TGTACCAGCAGCTTAGGACTAGCGGGAGTCGGTGGGACCCAGTACTTC. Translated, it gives CTSSLGLAGVGGTQYF.

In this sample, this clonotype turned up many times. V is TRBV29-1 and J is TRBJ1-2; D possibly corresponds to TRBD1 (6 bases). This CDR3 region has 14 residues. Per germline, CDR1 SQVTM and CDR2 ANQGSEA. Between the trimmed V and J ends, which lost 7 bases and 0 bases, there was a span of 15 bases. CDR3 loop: CSARGGPANYGYTF. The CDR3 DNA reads TGCAGCGCTAGAGGGGGGCCAGCTAACTATGGCTACACCTTC.

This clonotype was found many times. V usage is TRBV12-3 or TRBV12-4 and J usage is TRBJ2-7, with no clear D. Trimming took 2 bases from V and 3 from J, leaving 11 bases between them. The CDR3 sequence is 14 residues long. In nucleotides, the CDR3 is TGTGCCAGCAGTTTATTTCTCACGGGCTACGAGCAGTACTTC. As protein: CASSLFLTGYEQYF.

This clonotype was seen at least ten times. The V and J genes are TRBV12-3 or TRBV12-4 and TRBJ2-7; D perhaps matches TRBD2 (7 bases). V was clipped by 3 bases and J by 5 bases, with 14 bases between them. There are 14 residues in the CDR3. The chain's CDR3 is CASSFRGAQNEQYF. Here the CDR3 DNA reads TGTGCCAGCAGTTTCCGGGGGGCGCAGAACGAGCAGTACTTC.

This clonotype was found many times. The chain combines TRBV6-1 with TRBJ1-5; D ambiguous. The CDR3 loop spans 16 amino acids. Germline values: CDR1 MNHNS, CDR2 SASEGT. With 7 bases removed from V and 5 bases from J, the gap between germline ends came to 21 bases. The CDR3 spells CASTRGVKREDQPQHF. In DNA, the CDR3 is TGTGCCAGCACTCGGGGTGTGAAACGGGAGGATCAGCCCCAGCATTTT.

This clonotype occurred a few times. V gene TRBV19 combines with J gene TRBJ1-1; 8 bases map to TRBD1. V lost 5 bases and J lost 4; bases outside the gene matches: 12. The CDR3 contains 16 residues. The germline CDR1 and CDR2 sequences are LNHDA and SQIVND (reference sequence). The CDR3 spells CASSGKGTGSRTEAFF. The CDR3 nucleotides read TGTGCCAGTAGTGGCAAGGGGACAGGCTCGCGCACTGAAGCTTTCTTT.

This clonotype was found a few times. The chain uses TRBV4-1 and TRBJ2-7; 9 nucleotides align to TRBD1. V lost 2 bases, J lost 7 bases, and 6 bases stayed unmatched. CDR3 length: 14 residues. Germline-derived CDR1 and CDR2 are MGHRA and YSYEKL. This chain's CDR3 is CASSQSDRGWEQYF. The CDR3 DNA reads TGCGCCAGCAGCCAATCGGACAGGGGATGGGAGCAGTACTTC.

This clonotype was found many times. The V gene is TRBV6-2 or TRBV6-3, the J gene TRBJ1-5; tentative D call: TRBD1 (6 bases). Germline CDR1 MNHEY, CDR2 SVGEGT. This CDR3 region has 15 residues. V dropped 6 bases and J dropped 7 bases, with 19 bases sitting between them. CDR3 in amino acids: CASREPGEAGQPQHF. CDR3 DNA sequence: TGTGCCAGCAGAGAGCCAGGGGAGGCTGGGCAGCCCCAGCATTTT.

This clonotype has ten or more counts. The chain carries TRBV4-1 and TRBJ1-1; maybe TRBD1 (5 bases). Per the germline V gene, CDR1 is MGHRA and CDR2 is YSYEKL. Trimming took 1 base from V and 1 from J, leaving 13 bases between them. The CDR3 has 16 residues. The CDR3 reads CASSQGAQGRNTEAFF. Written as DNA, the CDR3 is TGCGCCAGCAGCCAAGGGGCCCAGGGAAGGAACACTGAAGCTTTCTTT.

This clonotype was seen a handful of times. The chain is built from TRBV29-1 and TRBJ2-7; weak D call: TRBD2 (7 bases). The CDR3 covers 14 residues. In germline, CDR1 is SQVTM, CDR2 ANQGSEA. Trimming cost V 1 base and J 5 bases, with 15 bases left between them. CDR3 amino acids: CSVEAGLGGHEQYF. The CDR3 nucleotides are TGCAGCGTTGAAGCGGGCCTCGGGGGGCACGAGCAGTACTTC.

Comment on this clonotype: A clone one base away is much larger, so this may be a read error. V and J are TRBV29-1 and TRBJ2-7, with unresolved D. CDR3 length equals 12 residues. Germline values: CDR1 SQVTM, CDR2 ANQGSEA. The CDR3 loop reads CSVRMDIYELYF. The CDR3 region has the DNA TGCAGCGTCCGGATGGATATCTACGAGCTGTACTTC.

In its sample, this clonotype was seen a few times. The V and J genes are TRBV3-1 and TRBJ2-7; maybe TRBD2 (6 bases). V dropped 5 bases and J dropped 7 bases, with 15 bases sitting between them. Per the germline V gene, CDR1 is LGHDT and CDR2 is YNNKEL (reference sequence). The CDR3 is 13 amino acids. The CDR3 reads CASSMDYLREQYF. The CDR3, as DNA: TGTGCCAGCAGCATGGACTATTTGCGGGAGCAGTACTTC.

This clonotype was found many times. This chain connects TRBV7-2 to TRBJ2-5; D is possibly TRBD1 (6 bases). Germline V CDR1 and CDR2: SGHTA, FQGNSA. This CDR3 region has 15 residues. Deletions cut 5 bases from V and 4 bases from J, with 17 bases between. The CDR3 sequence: CASSETGSDGETQYF. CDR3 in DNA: TGTGCCAGCAGCGAGACAGGTTCGGATGGAGAGACCCAGTACTTC.

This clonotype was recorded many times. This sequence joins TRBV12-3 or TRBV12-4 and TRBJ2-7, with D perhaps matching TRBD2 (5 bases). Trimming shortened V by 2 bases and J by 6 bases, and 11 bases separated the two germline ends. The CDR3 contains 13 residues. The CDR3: CASSLRSAGEQYF. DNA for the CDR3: TGTGCCAGCAGTTTACGAAGCGCGGGCGAGCAGTACTTC.

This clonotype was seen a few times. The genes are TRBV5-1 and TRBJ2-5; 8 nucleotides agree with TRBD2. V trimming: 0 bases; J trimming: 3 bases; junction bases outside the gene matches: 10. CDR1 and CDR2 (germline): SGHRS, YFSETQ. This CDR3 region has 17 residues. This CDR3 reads CASSLGVLTTSEETQYF. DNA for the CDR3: TGCGCCAGCAGCTTGGGGGTACTCACGACTAGCGAAGAGACCCAGTACTTC.

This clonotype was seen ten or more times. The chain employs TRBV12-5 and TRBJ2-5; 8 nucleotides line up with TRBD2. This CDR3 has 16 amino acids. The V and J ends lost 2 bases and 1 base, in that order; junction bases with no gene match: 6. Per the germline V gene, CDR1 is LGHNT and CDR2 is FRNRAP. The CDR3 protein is CASGLSDGRAQETQYF. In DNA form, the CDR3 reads TGTGCTAGTGGTTTGTCGGACGGGAGGGCCCAAGAGACCCAGTACTTC.

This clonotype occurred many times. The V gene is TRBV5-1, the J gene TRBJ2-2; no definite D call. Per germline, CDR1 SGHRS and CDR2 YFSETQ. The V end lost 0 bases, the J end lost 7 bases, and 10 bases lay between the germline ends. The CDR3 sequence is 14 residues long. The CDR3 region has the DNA TGCGCCAGCAGCTTGGACCCCTCACACGGGGAGCTGTTTTTT. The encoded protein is CASSLDPSHGELFF.

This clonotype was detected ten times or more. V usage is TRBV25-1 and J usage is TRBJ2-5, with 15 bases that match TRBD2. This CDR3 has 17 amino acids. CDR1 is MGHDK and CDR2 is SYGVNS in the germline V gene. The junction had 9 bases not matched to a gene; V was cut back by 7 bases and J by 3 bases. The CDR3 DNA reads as TGTGCCAGCACCGGGACTAGCGGGAGGATGAGAGAAGAGACCCAGTACTTC. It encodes CASTGTSGRMREETQYF. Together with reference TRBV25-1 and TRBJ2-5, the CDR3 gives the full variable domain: EADIYQTPRYLVIGTGKKITLECSQTMGHDKMYWYQQDPGMELHLIHYSYGVNSTEKGDLSSESTVSRIRTEHFPLTLESARPSHTSQYLCASTGTSGRMREETQYFGPGTRLLVL.

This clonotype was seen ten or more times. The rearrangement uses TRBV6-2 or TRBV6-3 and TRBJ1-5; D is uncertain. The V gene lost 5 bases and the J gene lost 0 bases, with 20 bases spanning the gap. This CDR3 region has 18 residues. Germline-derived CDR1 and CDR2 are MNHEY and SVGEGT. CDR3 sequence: CASSHRFPRGYSNQPQHF. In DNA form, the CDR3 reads TGTGCCAGCAGTCACAGATTCCCCCGGGGATATAGCAATCAGCCCCAGCATTTT.

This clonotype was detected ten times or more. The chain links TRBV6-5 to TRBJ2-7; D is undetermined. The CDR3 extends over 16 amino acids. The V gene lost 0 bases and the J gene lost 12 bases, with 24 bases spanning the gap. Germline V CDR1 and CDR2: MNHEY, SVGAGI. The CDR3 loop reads CASSYSRIDAATSRYF. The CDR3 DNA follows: TGTGCCAGCAGTTACTCGAGAATAGATGCCGCTACGAGCCGGTACTTC.

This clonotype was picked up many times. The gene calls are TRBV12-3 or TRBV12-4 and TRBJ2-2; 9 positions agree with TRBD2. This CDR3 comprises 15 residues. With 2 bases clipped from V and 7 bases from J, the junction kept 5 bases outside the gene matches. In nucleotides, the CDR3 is TGTGCCAGCAGTTTAAGGGCTAGCGGGAACGGGGAGCTGTTTTTT. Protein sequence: CASSLRASGNGELFF.

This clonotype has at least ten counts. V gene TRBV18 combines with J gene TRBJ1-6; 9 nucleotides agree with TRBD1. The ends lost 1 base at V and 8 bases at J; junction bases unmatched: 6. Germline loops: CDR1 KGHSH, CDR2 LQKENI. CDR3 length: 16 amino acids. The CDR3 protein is CASSPQGQGSDSPLHF. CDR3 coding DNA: TGTGCCAGCTCACCACAGGGACAGGGATCGGATTCACCCCTCCACTTT.

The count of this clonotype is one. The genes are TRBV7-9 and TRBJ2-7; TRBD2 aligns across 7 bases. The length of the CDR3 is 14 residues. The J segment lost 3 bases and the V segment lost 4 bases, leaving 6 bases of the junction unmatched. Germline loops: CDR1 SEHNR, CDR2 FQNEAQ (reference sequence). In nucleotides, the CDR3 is TGTGCCAGCAGCTCACTGGGGGGGATCTACGAGCAGTACTTC. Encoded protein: CASSSLGGIYEQYF.

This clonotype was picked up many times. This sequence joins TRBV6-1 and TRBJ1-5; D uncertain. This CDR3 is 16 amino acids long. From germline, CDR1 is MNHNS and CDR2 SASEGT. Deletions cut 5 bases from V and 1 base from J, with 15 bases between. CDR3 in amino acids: CASSLEGLFSNQPQHF. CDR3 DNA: TGTGCCAGCAGTCTGGAGGGCTTGTTCAGCAATCAGCCCCAGCATTTT.

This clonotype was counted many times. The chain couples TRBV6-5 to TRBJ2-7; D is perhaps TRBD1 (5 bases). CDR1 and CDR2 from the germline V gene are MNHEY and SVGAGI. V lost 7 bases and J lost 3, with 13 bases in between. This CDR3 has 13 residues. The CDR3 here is CASKGHPLYEQYF. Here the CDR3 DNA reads TGTGCCAGCAAGGGGCATCCTCTCTACGAGCAGTACTTC.

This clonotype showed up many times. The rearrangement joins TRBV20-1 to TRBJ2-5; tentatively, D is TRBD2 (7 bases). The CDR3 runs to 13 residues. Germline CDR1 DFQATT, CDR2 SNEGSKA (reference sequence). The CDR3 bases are TGCACTATGCGGGGGCTGCGGGGAGAGACCCAGTACTTC. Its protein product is CTMRGLRGETQYF.

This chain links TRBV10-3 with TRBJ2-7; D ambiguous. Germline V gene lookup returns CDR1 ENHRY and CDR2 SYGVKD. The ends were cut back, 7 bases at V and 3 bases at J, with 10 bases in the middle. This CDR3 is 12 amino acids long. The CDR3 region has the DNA TGTGCCATCATGAGCGACCTCTACGAGCAGTACTTC. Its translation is CAIMSDLYEQYF.

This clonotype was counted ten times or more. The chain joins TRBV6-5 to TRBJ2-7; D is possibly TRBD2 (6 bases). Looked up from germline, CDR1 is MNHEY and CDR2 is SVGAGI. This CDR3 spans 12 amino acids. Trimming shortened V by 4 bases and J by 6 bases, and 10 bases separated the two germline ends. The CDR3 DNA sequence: TGTGCCAGCAGTTTGGGACTGATCGAGCAGTACTTC. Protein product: CASSLGLIEQYF.

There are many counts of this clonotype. The CDR3 nucleotides are TGTGCCAGCAGTTACTCAACGAGGGGAAGCCCTTCCTCAAAGCAGTACTTC. Protein product: CASSYSTRGSPSSKQYF. V gene TRBV6-5 combines with J gene TRBJ2-7; D possibly uses TRBD1 or TRBD2 (5 bases each). Trimming took 0 bases from V and 8 from J, leaving 23 bases between them. Germline V gene data show CDR1 as MNHEY and CDR2 as SVGAGI. This CDR3 has 17 residues.

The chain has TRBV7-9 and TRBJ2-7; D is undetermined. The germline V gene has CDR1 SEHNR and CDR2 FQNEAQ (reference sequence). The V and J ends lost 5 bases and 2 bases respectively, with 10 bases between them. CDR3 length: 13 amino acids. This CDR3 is CASSHMQTYEQYF. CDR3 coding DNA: TGTGCCAGCAGCCACATGCAGACCTACGAGCAGTACTTC.